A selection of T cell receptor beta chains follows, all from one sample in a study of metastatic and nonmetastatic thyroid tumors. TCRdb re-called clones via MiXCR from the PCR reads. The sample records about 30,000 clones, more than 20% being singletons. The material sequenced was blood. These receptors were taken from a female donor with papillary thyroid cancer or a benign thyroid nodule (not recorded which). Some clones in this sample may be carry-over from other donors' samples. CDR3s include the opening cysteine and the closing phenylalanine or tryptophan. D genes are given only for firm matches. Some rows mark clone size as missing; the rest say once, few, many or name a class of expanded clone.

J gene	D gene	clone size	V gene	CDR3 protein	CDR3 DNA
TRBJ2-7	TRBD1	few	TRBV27	CASSSGQGAHEQYF	TGTGCCAGCAGTTCGGGACAGGGGGCACACGAGCAGTACTTC
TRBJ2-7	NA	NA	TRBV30	CAWSLGEWSSYEQYF	TGTGCCTGGAGTTTGGGGGAGTGGAGCTCCTACGAGCAGTACTTC
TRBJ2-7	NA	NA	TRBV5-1	CASSFGGPADNSYEQYF	TGCGCCAGCAGCTTCGGGGGGCCAGCGGATAACTCCTACGAGCAGTACTTC
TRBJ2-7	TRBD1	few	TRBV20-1	CSASDRASYEQYF	TGCAGTGCAAGCGACAGGGCTTCCTACGAGCAGTACTTC
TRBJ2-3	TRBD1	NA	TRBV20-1	CSARGTQGARVTDTLYF	TGCAGTGCTAGAGGAACTCAGGGGGCGCGGGTCACAGATACGCTGTATTTT
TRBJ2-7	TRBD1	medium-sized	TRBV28	CASRPAGTGGYEQYF	TGTGCCAGCAGACCGGCCGGGACAGGGGGCTACGAGCAGTACTTC
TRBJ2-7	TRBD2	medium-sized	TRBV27	CASSFGRLAGGLEQYF	TGTGCCAGCAGTTTTGGCCGTCTAGCGGGAGGGCTCGAGCAGTACTTC
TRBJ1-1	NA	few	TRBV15	CATSRDQGAGNTEAFF	TGTGCCACCAGCAGAGATCAAGGCGCCGGGAACACTGAAGCTTTCTTT
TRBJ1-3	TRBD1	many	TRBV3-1	CASSLRGQTRNTIYF	TGTGCCAGCAGCCTTCGGGGACAGACAAGAAACACCATATATTTT
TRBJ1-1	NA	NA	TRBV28	CACSSPGPGPSRNTEAFF	TGTGCCTGCAGTTCCCCGGGACCGGGCCCCTCCAGGAACACTGAAGCTTTCTTT
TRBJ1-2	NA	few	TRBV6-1	CASSIGGWDYGYTF	TGTGCCAGCAGTATAGGAGGGTGGGACTATGGCTACACCTTC
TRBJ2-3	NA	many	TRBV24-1	CAVGDASTDTQYF	TGTGCCGTCGGGGACGCGAGCACAGATACGCAGTATTTT
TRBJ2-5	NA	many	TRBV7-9	CASSADLGETQYF	TGTGCCAGCAGCGCGGACCTCGGAGAGACCCAGTACTTC
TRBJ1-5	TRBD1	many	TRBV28	CASLTGAWDQPQHF	TGTGCCAGCTTGACAGGGGCTTGGGATCAGCCCCAGCATTTT
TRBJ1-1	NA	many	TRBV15	CATSRDGTEAFF	TGTGCCACCAGCAGAGATGGTACTGAAGCTTTCTTT
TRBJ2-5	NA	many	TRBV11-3	CASSYGGKETQYF	TGTGCCAGCAGTTACGGGGGTAAAGAGACCCAGTACTTC
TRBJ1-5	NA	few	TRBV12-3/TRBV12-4	CASSLIFPGDQPQHF	TGTGCCAGCAGTCTAATTTTTCCGGGGGATCAGCCCCAGCATTTT
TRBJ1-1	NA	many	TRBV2	CASSEVTRGTEAFF	TGTGCCAGCAGTGAAGTCACAAGGGGAACTGAAGCTTTCTTT
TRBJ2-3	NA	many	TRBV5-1	CASSLGGETDTQYF	TGCGCCAGCAGCTTGGGTGGGGAGACAGATACGCAGTATTTT
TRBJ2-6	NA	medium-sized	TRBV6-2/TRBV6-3	CASRSISGANVLTF	TGTGCCAGCAGATCGATATCTGGGGCCAACGTCCTGACTTTC
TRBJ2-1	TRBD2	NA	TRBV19	CASSPAAGGRNEQFF	TGTGCCAGTAGTCCCGCCGCGGGGGGGAGGAATGAGCAGTTCTTC
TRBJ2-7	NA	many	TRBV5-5	CASSTGPRYEQYF	TGTGCCAGCAGCACTGGGCCCAGATACGAGCAGTACTTC
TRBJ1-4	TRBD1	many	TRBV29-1	CSVVKGTGRSEKLFF	TGCAGCGTTGTTAAAGGGACAGGAAGATCTGAAAAACTGTTTTTT
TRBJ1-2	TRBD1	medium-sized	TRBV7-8	CASSSSGGGLLGYTF	TGTGCCAGCAGCTCTTCAGGGGGCGGGTTGTTGGGCTACACCTTC
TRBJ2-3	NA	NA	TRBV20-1	CSARDPRGANTQYF	TGCAGTGCTAGAGATCCAAGGGGAGCGAATACGCAGTATTTT
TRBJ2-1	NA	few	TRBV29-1	CSVASQTYNEQLF	TGCAGCGTTGCTAGTCAGACCTACAATGAGCAGCTCTTC
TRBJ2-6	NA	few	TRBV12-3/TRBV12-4	CASSPNRWASVLTF	TGTGCCAGCAGCCCCAACCGTTGGGCCAGCGTCCTGACTTTC
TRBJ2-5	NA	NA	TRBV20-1	CSARDGGQSKIPQYF	TGCAGTGCTAGAGATGGTGGGCAATCCAAGATACCCCAGTACTTC
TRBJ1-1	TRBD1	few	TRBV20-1	CSAPLTGTEAFF	TGCAGTGCTCCCCTGACAGGGACTGAAGCTTTCTTT
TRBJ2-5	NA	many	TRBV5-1	CASSDPRGGDQETQYF	TGCGCCAGCAGTGATCCTAGGGGGGGGGACCAAGAGACCCAGTACTTC
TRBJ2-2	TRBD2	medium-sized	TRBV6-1	CASTRLAGVDGELFF	TGTGCCAGCACGCGGCTAGCGGGAGTCGACGGGGAGCTGTTTTTT
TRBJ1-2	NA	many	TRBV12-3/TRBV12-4	CASSSLDGSYGYTF	TGTGCCAGCAGTTCGCTGGACGGATCCTATGGCTACACCTTC
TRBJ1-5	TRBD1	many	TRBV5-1	CASSRTGDDQPQHF	TGCGCCAGCAGCCGGACAGGGGACGATCAGCCCCAGCATTTT
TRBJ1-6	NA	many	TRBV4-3	CASSQVTGRDSPLHF	TGCGCCAGCAGCCAAGTTACAGGGCGGGATTCACCCCTCCACTTT
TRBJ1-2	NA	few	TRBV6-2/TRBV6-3	CASTHGTPYGYTF	TGTGCCAGCACTCACGGGACGCCCTATGGCTACACCTTC
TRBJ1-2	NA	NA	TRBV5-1	CASRGFRDGYTF	TGCGCCAGCCGTGGGTTTAGGGATGGCTACACCTTC
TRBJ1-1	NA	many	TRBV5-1	CASSLGRGSTEAFF	TGCGCCAGCAGCTTGGGCAGGGGAAGCACTGAAGCTTTCTTT
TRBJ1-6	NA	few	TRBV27	CASSRETAAGSPLHF	TGTGCCAGCAGCCGTGAGACAGCCGCGGGTTCACCCCTCCACTTT
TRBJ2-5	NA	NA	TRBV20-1	CSAVVSGVETQYF	TGCAGTGCGGTGGTTAGTGGAGTTGAGACCCAGTACTTT
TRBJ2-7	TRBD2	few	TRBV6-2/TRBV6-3	CASKLTSGESYEQYF	TGTGCCAGCAAACTGACTAGCGGGGAATCCTACGAGCAGTACTTC
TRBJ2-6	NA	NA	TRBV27	CASSLSSQGMGLGPGAYVLTF	TGTGCCAGCAGTTTATCGTCCCAGGGTATGGGGTTGGGACCTGGGGCCTACGTCCTGACTTTC
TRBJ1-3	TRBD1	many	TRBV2	CASSLDRAGNTIYF	TGTGCCAGCAGCCTGGACAGGGCGGGAAACACCATATATTTT
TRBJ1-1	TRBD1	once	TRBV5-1	CASSPRARGQGVAEAFF	TGCGCCAGCAGCCCGCGAGCCCGCGGACAGGGGGTCGCTGAAGCTTTCTTT
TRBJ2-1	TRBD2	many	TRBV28	CASTSGLAGPDEQFF	TGTGCCAGCACCTCGGGACTAGCGGGGCCTGATGAGCAGTTCTTC
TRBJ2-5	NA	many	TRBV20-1	CSVMWSRETQYF	TGCAGTGTCATGTGGAGTCGGGAGACCCAGTACTTC
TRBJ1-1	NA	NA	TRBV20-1	CSATISTTEAFF	TGCAGTGCTACGATCAGTACCACTGAAGCTTTCTTT
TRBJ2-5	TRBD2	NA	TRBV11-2	CASSTQHISGGTWTQYF	TGTGCCAGCAGCACCCAACACATTAGCGGGGGGACGTGGACCCAGTACTTC
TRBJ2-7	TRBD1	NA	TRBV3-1	CASGGDRGFEQYF	TGTGCCAGCGGAGGCGACAGGGGGTTCGAGCAGTACTTC
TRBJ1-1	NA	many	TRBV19	CASRIRGGITEAFF	TGTGCCAGTAGGATCAGGGGTGGGATCACTGAAGCTTTCTTT
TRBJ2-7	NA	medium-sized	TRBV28	CASTPIRLGAYEQYF	TGTGCCAGCACCCCCATCAGGTTAGGAGCCTACGAGCAGTACTTC
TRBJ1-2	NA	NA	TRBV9	CASSVDKLSSQGNYGYTF	TGTGCCAGCAGCGTAGACAAATTATCATCTCAGGGGAACTATGGCTACACCTTC
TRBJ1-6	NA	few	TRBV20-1	CSAIDSNNSPLHF	TGCAGTGCTATCGACAGTAATAATTCACCCCTCCACTTT
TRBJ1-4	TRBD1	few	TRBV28	CASRTGGEGSEKLFF	TGTGCCAGCAGGACAGGGGGCGAGGGGAGTGAAAAACTGTTTTTT
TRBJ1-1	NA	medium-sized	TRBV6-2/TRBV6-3	CASTQREYRVAEAFF	TGTGCCAGCACCCAACGGGAATACAGGGTCGCTGAAGCTTTCTTT
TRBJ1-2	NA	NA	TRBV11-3	CASSPHGGLNYGYTF	TGTGCCAGCAGCCCCCATGGGGGGTTGAACTATGGCTACACCTTC
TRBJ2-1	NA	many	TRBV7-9	CASSLSNEQFF	TGTGCCAGCAGCCTCAGCAATGAGCAGTTCTTC